This T cell receptor beta chain was documented in a study of T cell changes during pregnancy in multiple sclerosis. V was shortened by 2 bases and J by 1 base, with 11 bases between the two germline ends. The germline gives CDR1 SGHTA, CDR2 FQGTGA. This CDR3 spans 16 amino acids. The assay was immunoSEQ multiplex PCR, and TCRdb's table has in-frame clones only and misses some. The profile covers approximately 70,000 clones, with approximately 94% appearing a single time and 0.95% to 1.5% taken by the ten largest. This TCR came from a female donor with multiple sclerosis, enrolled in a pregnancy study. This chain joins TRBV7-3 and TRBJ2-2; possible D gene TRBD2, 6 bases. The material sequenced was peripheral blood, taken in the third trimester of pregnancy. CDR3 loop: CASSLVGGENTGELFF. The CDR3 nucleotides read TGTGCCAGCAGCTTAGTCGGAGGGGAGAACACCGGGGAGCTGTTTTTT.